These 18 T cell receptor beta chains share one sample of origin, sequenced in a study of blood T cell repertoires in COVID-19. Repertoires were generated with immunoSEQ multiplex PCR, while TCRdb's copy carries only in-frame clones and drops some. The sample has roughly 250,000 clones; about 80% are singletons. The sequenced sample consisted of peripheral blood. The source is a human donor in a cohort sampled during active COVID-19.

The chain couples TRBV4-2 to TRBJ2-7; TRBD2 might be the D (7 bases). V lost 1 base and J lost 2, with 18 bases in between. Germline CDR1 LGHNA, CDR2 YNFKEQ. This CDR3 contains 17 residues. Here the CDR3 DNA reads TGTGCCAGCAGCCAAGCCGGACTGGCGGGGGCCCCCTACGAGCAGTACTTC. Protein: CASSQAGLAGAPYEQYF.

The chain links TRBV5-1 to TRBJ2-7; 9 bases match TRBD2. Germline V gives CDR1 SGHRS, CDR2 YFSETQ. The CDR3 loop spans 17 amino acids. With 0 bases clipped from V and 7 bases from J, the junction kept 14 bases outside the gene matches. The CDR3 reads CASSLEGSGGYRREQYF. CDR3 sequence (DNA): TGCGCCAGCAGCTTGGAGGGTAGCGGGGGCTATAGGCGGGAGCAGTACTTC.

The chain uses TRBV7-2 and TRBJ2-1; maybe TRBD2 (5 bases). This CDR3 comprises 14 residues. V dropped 6 bases and J dropped 6 bases, with 15 bases sitting between them. The germline gives CDR1 SGHTA, CDR2 FQGNSA. The CDR3 sequence: CASRRATSGNEQFF. The CDR3 coding sequence is TGTGCCAGCAGGAGGGCTACGAGTGGCAATGAGCAGTTCTTC.

V is TRBV5-4 and J is TRBJ1-1; D is possibly TRBD1 (6 bases). Looked up from germline, CDR1 is SGHNT and CDR2 is YYREEE (reference sequence). There are 15 residues in the CDR3. The germline V and J ends were trimmed by 3 bases and 3 bases, with 15 bases remaining between them. CDR3 bases: TGTGCCAGCAGCTCTAGACAGGTTTGGGACACTGAAGCTTTCTTT. Translating gives CASSSRQVWDTEAFF. The full variable domain, in which reference TRBV5-4 and TRBJ1-1 provide the parts outside the CDR3, is ETGVTQSPTHLIKTRGQQVTLRCSSQSGHNTVSWYQQALGQGPQFIFQYYREEENGRGNFPPRFSGLQFPNYSSELNVNALELDDSALYLCASSSRQVWDTEAFFGQGTRLTVV.

The sample holds one count of this clone. The J gene is TRBJ2-5, the V gene TRBV6-5; a weak D match, TRBD2 (5 bases). Trimming pared 2 bases from V and 5 bases from J, leaving 12 bases between. Germline V gene sequence: CDR1 MNHEY, CDR2 SVGAGI. The length of the CDR3 is 14 residues. For the CDR3, the DNA is TGTGCCAGCAGTTACGGCACCCCGGGGGAGACCCAGTACTTC. It yields the protein CASSYGTPGETQYF.

The chain uses TRBV28 and TRBJ2-3; the match to TRBD2 covers 9 bases. The V gene end was trimmed by 5 bases and the J gene end by 2 bases; junction bases not matched to a gene: 5. The germline V gene encodes CDR1 MDHEN and CDR2 SYDVKM. The CDR3 is 15 amino acids. CDR3 sequence (DNA): TGTGCCAGCAGTCCACTAGCGGGTCTCACAGATACGCAGTATTTT. Residues: CASSPLAGLTDTQYF.

In this sample, this clone turned up once. CDR3 protein: CASSPRDNDNYGYTF. CDR3 DNA: TGTGCCAGCTCCCCCCGGGACAATGATAACTATGGCTACACCTTC. The chain links TRBV18 to TRBJ1-2; TRBD1 is a possible D gene (6 bases). The length of the CDR3 is 15 residues. The germline CDR1 and CDR2 sequences are KGHSH and LQKENI. The V and J ends lost 6 bases and 1 base respectively, with 15 bases between them.

This sequence joins TRBV5-1 and TRBJ2-1; tentatively, D is TRBD2 (5 bases). The CDR3 totals 13 residues. Per the germline V gene, CDR1 is SGHRS and CDR2 is YFSETQ. Between the trimmed V and J ends, which lost 1 base and 8 bases, there was a span of 10 bases. CDR3 bases: TGCGCCAGCAGCTTGTCGGGAATCGATGAGCAGTTCTTC. Translating gives CASSLSGIDEQFF.

This clone was counted a single time. This chain connects TRBV7-6 to TRBJ2-1; D is undetermined. This CDR3 contains 15 residues. CDR1 SGHVS and CDR2 FNYEAQ come from the germline V gene. V gave up 1 base and J gave up 4 bases, with 11 bases separating them. The CDR3, as DNA: TGTGCCAGCAGCTTAGGAAGCGAATTATACAATGAGCAGTTCTTC. Amino acids: CASSLGSELYNEQFF.

A single count supports this clone. This chain uses TRBV9 with TRBJ2-3; a possible D gene is TRBD1 (5 bases). Trimming removed 0 bases at V and 2 bases at J, with 10 bases between. Germline V CDR1 and CDR2: SGDLS, YYNGEE. This CDR3 region has 15 residues. The CDR3 here is CASSVDDGHTDTQYF. Here the CDR3 DNA reads TGTGCCAGCAGCGTAGACGACGGACACACAGATACGCAGTATTTT.

The J gene is TRBJ1-6, the V gene TRBV2; TRBD1 agrees at 7 bases. The junction had 4 bases not matched to a gene; V was cut back by 8 bases and J by 6 bases. The CDR3 totals 13 residues. Per germline, CDR1 SNHLY and CDR2 FYNNEI. This CDR3 reads CASQGQFNSPLHF. As DNA, the CDR3 is TGTGCCAGCCAGGGACAGTTTAATTCACCCCTCCACTTT.

The V call is TRBV28, the J call TRBJ2-7; TRBD1 agrees at 9 bases. Trimming at V came to 6 bases and at J to 0 bases, leaving 9 bases not matched to a gene. Germline assignment: CDR1 MDHEN and CDR2 SYDVKM. This CDR3 spans 16 amino acids. CDR3 sequence (DNA): TGTGCCAGCAGCAATCCGGGACAGGGACTCTCCTACGAGCAGTACTTC. Translated, it gives CASSNPGQGLSYEQYF.

The CDR3: CATSRGGQATNYEQYF. DNA of the CDR3: TGTGCCACCAGCAGAGGGGGACAGGCTACGAACTACGAGCAGTACTTC. V and J are TRBV15 and TRBJ2-7, with 8 positions matching TRBD1. After removal of 1 base from V and 3 bases from J, the junction contained 8 bases not matched to a gene. The CDR3 loop spans 16 amino acids. The germline V gene encodes CDR1 LNHNV and CDR2 YYDKDF (reference sequence). The complete variable domain, with remaining parts taken from reference TRBV15 and TRBJ2-7, reads DAMVIQNPRYQVTQFGKPVTLSCSQTLNHNVMYWYQQKSSQAPKLLFHYYDKDFNNEADTPDNFQSRRPNTSFCFLDIRSPGLGDTAMYLCATSRGGQATNYEQYFGPGTRLTVT.

The CDR3 bases are TGTGCCATCAGCGAGGGGTGGGCTAATGGCTACACCTTC. It codes for CAISEGWANGYTF. The chain uses TRBV10-3 and TRBJ1-2; D might be TRBD1 (5 bases). This CDR3 comprises 13 residues. The ends were cut back, 6 bases at V and 6 bases at J, with 14 bases in the middle. CDR1 and CDR2 from the germline V gene are ENHRY and SYGVKD.

This chain links TRBV6-5 with TRBJ1-3; 8 bases agree with TRBD1. The junction had 5 bases not matched to a gene; V was cut back by 1 base and J by 3 bases. Germline CDR1 is MNHEY and CDR2 is SVGAGI. The CDR3 has 16 amino acids. The CDR3 DNA reads TGTGCCAGCAGTTACTATCCAGGGGGCGATGGAAACACCATATATTTT. As protein: CASSYYPGGDGNTIYF.

The chain joins TRBV7-9 to TRBJ2-1, with 9 bases aligning to TRBD2. CDR1 and CDR2 from the germline V gene are SEHNR and FQNEAQ (reference sequence). CDR3 length: 15 amino acids. V was clipped by 5 bases and J by 5 bases; unmatched bases: 7. The CDR3 is CASSPRTSANNEQFF. CDR3 DNA: TGTGCCAGCAGCCCCAGGACTAGCGCGAACAATGAGCAGTTCTTC.

The CDR3 DNA follows: TGTGCCAGCAGTGATCTCACAGGACGGGCCTACGAGCAGTACTTC. It encodes CASSDLTGRAYEQYF. The chain joins TRBV6-1 to TRBJ2-7, with D possibly matching TRBD1 (5 bases). Germline V gene data show CDR1 as MNHNS and CDR2 as SASEGT. Trimming shortened V by 3 bases and J by 2 bases, and 14 bases separated the two germline ends. The CDR3 loop spans 15 amino acids.

V gene TRBV6-1 combines with J gene TRBJ1-5, with no clear D. The CDR3 consists of 12 residues. The germline V and J ends were trimmed by 1 base and 10 bases, with 8 bases remaining between them. Germline V CDR1 and CDR2: MNHNS, SASEGT. The CDR3 coding sequence is TGTGCCAGCAGTGAAGGGCCTCCACCCCAGCATTTT. Translated, it gives CASSEGPPPQHF.